This entry describes one T cell receptor beta chain. It has no known antigen specificity. No quality values exist for individual bases; no much larger clone is one base distant. Each collaborating institution followed its own protocols to collect whole blood in K2EDTA tubes. For TCRbeta analysis, collaborator samples were shipped as frozen whole blood, as isolated PBMCs, or as DNA extracted from either sample type. CDR1 SGHNT and CDR2 YYREEE were looked up in the germline V gene (reference sequence). The CDR3, from cysteine to phenylalanine, totals 11 residues. CDR3 DNA is the only sequence kept; it has 33 bases, read in frame from the first base. TCRbeta CDR3 regions were amplified from genomic DNA using the immunoSEQ Assay, a bias-controlled multiplex PCR. The paper's data handling went like this. The number of nucleated cells in each sample was estimated by amplification of reference gene primers within the assay. Sequence reads were collapsed and filtered to measure the absolute abundance of every unique TCRbeta CDR3 rearrangement. Productive Simpson clonality was computed per sample as the square root of Simpson's diversity index over productive rearrangements. The source is immuneACCESS, and TCRdb retained only in-frame sequences with V and J called. Part of the clones is not carried over; for the studies checked, unresolved V genes explain less than half of this, and the remainder is unexplained. V and J calls and clone size are given by that table; D and trimming were obtained from the DNA. This sample lists 150,000 or so clones; 60% to 75% were detected once. Approximately 2% of the sample rests with the top ten.

This specimen comes from a study of blood T cell repertoires in COVID-19 (dated by TCRdb to 2020 to 2022). At the level of the whole study: Collaborator samples came from the United States, Italy and Spain and covered acute and convalescent phases of COVID-19. The prospective study material was composed of cDNA or gDNA derived from T cells, B-cell-depleted T cells, or PBMCs. Deeply sampled blood TCRbeta repertoires from subjects exposed to, actively infected with, or recovered from COVID-19 were included in the dataset. A freely available public database, intended as a resource for researchers studying the immune response to SARS-CoV-2, is where the repertoires were released. The samples were drawn from two sources: the first 160 participants of the ongoing ImmuneRACE study, and some 1,300 subjects contributed by 6 global collaborators. Sample metadata almost always included a de-identified subject ID, COVID-19 status, age in years and sex. Where HLA class I and class II types were available, the types were taken from metadata supplied by the sample provider, not from assay-based typing. What the work shows at the level of the full study, not this receptor alone: How much clinical and demographic metadata was included differed by source and by participant, and the metadata was provided uncurated.

The TCR comes from an older woman with acute or convalescent COVID-19. Sequenced input: peripheral blood. The V and J genes are TRBV5-4 and TRBJ1-2; TRBD1 is a weak D gene call, 6 bases matching. CDR3 reads: CAVQGPYGYTF. Here is the DNA: TGTGCTGTGCAGGGGCCCTATGGCTACACCTTC.